This T cell receptor (beta chain) stems from a study of neurological immune-mediated disorders. From the 5' RACE reads, TCRdb called clonotypes with MiXCR, one entry per CDR3 protein. The repertoire holds over 75,000 distinct CDR3 sequences, with 5.5% to 6.5% as singletons. Study results and caveats: The greatest degree of TCR clonal expansion was observed in HTLV-1-associated myelopathy, with the lowest in multiple sclerosis, below that of healthy controls.

The CDR3 has 13 residues. Comment on this clonotype: Its antigen remains unknown. Germline and junction disagree at one end, which may indicate a read error.

Time point: longitudinal time-point 2. The sample taken for sequencing was PBMCs. The genes are TRBV12-3 or TRBV12-4 and TRBJ1-4, with 8 bases identical to TRBD1. This sequence originates from a woman aged 55 to 70 with multiple sclerosis. The CDR3 reads CASRRQGNEKLFF. The CDR3 DNA reads as TGTGCCAGCCGTAGACAGGGGAATGAAAAACTATTTTTT.